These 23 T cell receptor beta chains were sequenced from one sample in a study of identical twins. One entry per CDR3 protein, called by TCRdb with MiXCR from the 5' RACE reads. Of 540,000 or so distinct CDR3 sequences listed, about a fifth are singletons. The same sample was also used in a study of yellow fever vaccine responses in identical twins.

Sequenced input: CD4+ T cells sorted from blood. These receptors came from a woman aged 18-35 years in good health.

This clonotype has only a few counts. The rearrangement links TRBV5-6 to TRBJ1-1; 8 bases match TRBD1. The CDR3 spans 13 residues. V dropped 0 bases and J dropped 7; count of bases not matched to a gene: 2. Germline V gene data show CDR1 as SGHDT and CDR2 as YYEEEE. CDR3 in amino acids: CASSLAGGREAFF. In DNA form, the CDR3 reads TGTGCCAGCAGCTTGGCAGGGGGCCGTGAAGCTTTCTTT.

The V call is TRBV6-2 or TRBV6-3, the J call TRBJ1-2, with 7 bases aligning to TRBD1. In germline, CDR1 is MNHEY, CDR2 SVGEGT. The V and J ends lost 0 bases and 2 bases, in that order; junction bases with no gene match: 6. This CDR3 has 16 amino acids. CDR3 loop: CASSYSIRDSNYGYTF. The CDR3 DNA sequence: TGTGCCAGCAGTTACTCGATAAGGGACAGCAACTATGGCTACACCTTC.

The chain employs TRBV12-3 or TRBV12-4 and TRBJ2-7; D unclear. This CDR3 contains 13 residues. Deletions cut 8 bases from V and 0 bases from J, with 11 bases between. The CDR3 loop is CASGPKFSYEQYF. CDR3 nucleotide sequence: TGTGCCAGCGGCCCGAAGTTCTCCTACGAGCAGTACTTC.

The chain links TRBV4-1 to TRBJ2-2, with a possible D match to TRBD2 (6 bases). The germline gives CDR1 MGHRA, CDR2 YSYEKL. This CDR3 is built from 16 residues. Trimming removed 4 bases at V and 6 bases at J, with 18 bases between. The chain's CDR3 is CASSLEGMSVAGELFF. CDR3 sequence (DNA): TGCGCCAGCAGCCTGGAGGGGATGAGTGTTGCCGGGGAGCTGTTTTTT.

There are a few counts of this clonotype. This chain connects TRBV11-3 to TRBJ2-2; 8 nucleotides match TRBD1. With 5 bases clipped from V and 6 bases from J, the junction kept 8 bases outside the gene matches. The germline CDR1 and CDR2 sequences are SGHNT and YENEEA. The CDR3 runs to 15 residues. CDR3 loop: CASSLQHRGSGELFF. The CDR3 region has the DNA TGTGCCAGCAGCCTCCAACACAGGGGGTCCGGGGAGCTGTTTTTT.

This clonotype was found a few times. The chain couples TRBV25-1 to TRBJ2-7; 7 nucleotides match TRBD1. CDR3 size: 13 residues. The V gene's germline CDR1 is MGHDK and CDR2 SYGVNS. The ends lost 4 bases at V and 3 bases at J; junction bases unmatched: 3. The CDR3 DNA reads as TGTGCCAGCAGTGGACAGGGAAACTACGAGCAGTACGTC. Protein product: CASSGQGNYEQYV.

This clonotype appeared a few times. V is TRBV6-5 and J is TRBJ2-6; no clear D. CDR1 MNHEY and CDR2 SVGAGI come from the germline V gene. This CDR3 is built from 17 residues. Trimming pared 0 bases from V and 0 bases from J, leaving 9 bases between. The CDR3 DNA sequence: TGTGCCAGCAGTTACTCCCTCGCAGTCTCTGGGGCCAACGTCCTGACTTTC. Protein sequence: CASSYSLAVSGANVLTF.

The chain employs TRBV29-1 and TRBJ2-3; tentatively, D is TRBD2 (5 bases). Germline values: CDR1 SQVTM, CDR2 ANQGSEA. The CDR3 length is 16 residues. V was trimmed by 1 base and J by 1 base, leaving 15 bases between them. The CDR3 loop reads CSVEGGGPGGTDTQYF. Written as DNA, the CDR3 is TGCAGCGTTGAAGGAGGTGGGCCCGGGGGCACAGATACGCAGTATTTT.

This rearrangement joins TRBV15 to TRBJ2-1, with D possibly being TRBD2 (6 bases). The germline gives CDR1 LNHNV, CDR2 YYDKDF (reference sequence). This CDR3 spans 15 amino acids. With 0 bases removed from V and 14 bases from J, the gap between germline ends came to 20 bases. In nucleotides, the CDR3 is TGTGCCACCAGCAGAGATCAGGGACTGAGAGGCAGGGAGTTCTTC. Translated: CATSRDQGLRGREFF.

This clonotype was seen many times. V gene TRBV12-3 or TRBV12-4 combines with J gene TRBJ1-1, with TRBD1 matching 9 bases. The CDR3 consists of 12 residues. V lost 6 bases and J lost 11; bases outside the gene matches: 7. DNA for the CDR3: TGTGCCAGCAGCTCCGGGACAGGGAAGGCTTTCTTT. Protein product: CASSSGTGKAFF.

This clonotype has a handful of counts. The CDR3 reads CASRARPYEQYF. The CDR3 DNA follows: TGTGCCAGCAGGGCCAGGCCCTACGAGCAGTACTTC. The gene calls are TRBV12-3 or TRBV12-4 and TRBJ2-7; D is unresolved. V lost 6 bases and J lost 2, with 8 bases in between. The CDR3 length is 12 residues.

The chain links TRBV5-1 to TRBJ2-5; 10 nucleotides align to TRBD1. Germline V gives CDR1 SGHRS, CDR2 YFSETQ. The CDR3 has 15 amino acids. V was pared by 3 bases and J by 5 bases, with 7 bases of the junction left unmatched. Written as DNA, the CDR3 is TGCGCCAGCAGCTCGACGGGACAGGGGTTTGAGACCCAGTACTTC. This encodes CASSSTGQGFETQYF.

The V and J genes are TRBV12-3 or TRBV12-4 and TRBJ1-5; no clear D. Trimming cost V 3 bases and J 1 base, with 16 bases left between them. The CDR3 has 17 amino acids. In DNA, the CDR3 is TGTGCCAGCAGTTTTAAAGGCCAATTCGTGAGCAATCAGCCCCAGCATTTT. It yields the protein CASSFKGQFVSNQPQHF.

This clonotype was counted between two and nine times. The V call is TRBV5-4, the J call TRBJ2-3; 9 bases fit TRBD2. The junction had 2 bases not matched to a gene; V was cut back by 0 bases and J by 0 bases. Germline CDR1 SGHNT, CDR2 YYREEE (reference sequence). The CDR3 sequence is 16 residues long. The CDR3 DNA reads TGTGCCAGCAGCTTGGTGACTAGCGGTAGCACAGATACGCAGTATTTT. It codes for CASSLVTSGSTDTQYF.

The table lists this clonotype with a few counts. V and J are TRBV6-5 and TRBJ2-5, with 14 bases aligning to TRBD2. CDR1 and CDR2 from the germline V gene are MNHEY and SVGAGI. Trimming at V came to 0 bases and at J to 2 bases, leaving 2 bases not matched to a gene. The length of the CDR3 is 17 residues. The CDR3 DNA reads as TGTGCCAGCAGTTACTCGAGGACTAGCGGGAGGCAAGAGACCCAGTACTTC. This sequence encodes CASSYSRTSGRQETQYF.

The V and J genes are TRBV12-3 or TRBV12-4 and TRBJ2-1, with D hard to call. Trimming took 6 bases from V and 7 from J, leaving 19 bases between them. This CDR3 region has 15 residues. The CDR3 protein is CASSPPGLYLNEQFF. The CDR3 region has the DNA TGTGCCAGCAGCCCCCCCGGCCTCTACTTAAATGAGCAGTTCTTC.

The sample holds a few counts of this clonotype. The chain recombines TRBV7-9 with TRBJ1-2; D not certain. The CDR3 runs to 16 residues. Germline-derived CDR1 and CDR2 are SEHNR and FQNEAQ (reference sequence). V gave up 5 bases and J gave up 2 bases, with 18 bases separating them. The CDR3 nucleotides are TGTGCCAGCAGCCGGGTGGCGACCGAGAGCAACTATGGCTACACCTTC. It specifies CASSRVATESNYGYTF. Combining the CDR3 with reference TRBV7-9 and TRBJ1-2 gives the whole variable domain DTGVSQNPRHKITKRGQNVTFRCDPISEHNRLYWYRQTLGQGPEFLTYFQNEAQLEKSRLLSDRFSAERPKGSFSTLEIQRTEQGDSAMYLCASSRVATESNYGYTFGSGTRLTVV.

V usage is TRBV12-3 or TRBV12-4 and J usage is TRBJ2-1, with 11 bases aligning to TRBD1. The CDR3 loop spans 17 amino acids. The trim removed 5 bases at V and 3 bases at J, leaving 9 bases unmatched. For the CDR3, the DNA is TGTGCCAGCAGTACGGGGACAGGGGGGCGCGGCTACAATGAGCAGTTCTTC. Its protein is CASSTGTGGRGYNEQFF.

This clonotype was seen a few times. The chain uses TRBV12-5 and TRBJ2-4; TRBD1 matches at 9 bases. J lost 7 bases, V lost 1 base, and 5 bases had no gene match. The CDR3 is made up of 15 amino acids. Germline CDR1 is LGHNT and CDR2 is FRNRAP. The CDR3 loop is CASGLATGTGNIQYF. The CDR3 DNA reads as TGTGCTAGTGGTTTGGCAACCGGGACAGGGAACATTCAGTACTTC.

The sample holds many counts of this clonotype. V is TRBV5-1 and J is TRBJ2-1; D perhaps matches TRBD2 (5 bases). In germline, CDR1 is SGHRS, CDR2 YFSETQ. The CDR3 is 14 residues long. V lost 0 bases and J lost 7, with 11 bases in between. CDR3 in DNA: TGCGCCAGCAGCTTGGGATCCGGGGAAAATGAGCAGTTCTTC. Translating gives CASSLGSGENEQFF.

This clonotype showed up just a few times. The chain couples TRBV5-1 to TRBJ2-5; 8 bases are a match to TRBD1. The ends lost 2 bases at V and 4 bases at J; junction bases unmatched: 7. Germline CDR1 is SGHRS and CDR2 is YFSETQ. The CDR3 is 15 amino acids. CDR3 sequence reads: CASSFSDRGGETQYF. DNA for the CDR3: TGCGCCAGCAGCTTCTCTGACAGGGGAGGAGAGACCCAGTACTTC.

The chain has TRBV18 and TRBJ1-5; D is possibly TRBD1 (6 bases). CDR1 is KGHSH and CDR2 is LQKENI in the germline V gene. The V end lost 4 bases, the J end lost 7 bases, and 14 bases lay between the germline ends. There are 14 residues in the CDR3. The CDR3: CASSLQRGGQPQHF. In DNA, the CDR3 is TGTGCCAGCTCACTCCAAAGGGGGGGCCAGCCCCAGCATTTT. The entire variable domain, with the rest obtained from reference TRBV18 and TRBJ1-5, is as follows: NAGVMQNPRHLVRRRGQEARLRCSPMKGHSHVYWYRQLPEEGLKFMVYLQKENIIDESGMPKERFSAEFPKEGPSILRIQQVVRGDSAAYFCASSLQRGGQPQHFGDGTRLSIL.

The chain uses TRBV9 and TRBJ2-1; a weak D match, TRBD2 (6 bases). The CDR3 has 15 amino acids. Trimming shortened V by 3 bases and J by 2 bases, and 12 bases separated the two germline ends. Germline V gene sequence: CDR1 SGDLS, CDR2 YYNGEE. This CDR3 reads CASSASGGTYNEQFF. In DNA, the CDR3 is TGTGCCAGCAGCGCAAGTGGGGGGACCTACAATGAGCAGTTCTTC.